Listed below are T cell receptor beta chains from one sample, sequenced in a study of blood T cell repertoires in COVID-19. Sequencing used immunoSEQ multiplex PCR; TCRdb keeps in-frame clones, though not all of them. Among tens of thousands of clones listed, roughly 78% were seen once. The sample taken for sequencing was peripheral blood. Receptors originate from a woman at least 80 years old with acute or convalescent COVID-19. Each CDR3 is given with its conserved first and last residue. Fields, in order: J gene, CDR3 length, D gene, V gene, clone size, CDR3 DNA, CDR3 protein. A D gene is named only where the DNA matches it firmly. Size tells how often a clone was seen (once, few, many) or the class of an expanded clone, and some rows leave it out.

TRBJ2-3,16,NA,TRBV4-2,once,TGTGCCAGCAGCCAAGAACGAGCGGTCTCCACAGATACGCAGTATTTT,CASSQERAVSTDTQYF
TRBJ2-2,17,TRBD2,TRBV27,NA,TGTGCCAGCCGCCCTAGGGCTAGCGGGAGAGGTACCGGGGAGCTGTTTTTT,CASRPRASGRGTGELFF
TRBJ2-5,19,TRBD2,TRBV18,NA,TGTGCCAGCTCACCGTATGGGACTAGCGGGGGTCCGTACCAAGAGACCCAGTACTTC,CASSPYGTSGGPYQETQYF
TRBJ2-5,13,NA,TRBV12-3/TRBV12-4,NA,TGTGCCAGCAGTGTTCAGGGGTGGGAGACCCAGTACTTC,CASSVQGWETQYF
TRBJ2-2,15,TRBD2,TRBV6-5,NA,TGTGCCAGCAGTTCGGGGACTAGCGGGACCGGGGAGCTGTTTTTT,CASSSGTSGTGELFF
TRBJ2-5,14,TRBD1,TRBV5-1,NA,TGCGCCAGCAACGACAGGGGCGCGGGGGAGACCCAGTACTTC,CASNDRGAGETQYF
TRBJ2-2,15,TRBD2,TRBV5-4,once,TGTGCCAGCAGCTTCGCTAGCGGGAACACCGGGGAGCTGTTTTTT,CASSFASGNTGELFF
TRBJ1-1,16,NA,TRBV7-3,NA,TGTGCCAGCAGCTTAATGAGGAGGGCCATGAACACTGAAGCTTTCTTT,CASSLMRRAMNTEAFF
TRBJ1-5,14,TRBD1,TRBV7-2,NA,TGTGCCAGCAGCCATGGACAGGGTAATCAGCCCCAGCATTTT,CASSHGQGNQPQHF
TRBJ1-4,14,TRBD1,TRBV19,NA,TGTGCCAGTAGCAAATCCGGGACAGCTGAAAAACTGTTTTTT,CASSKSGTAEKLFF
TRBJ1-3,14,NA,TRBV3-1/TRBV3-2,NA,TGTGCCAGCAGCCGAAAGGGGTCTGGAAACACCATATATTTT,CASSRKGSGNTIYF
TRBJ2-3,13,TRBD2,TRBV2,NA,TGTGCCAGCCAGCGGGGGGGCCGGGATACGCAGTATTTT,CASQRGGRDTQYF
TRBJ1-2,15,TRBD1,TRBV19,NA,TGTGCCAGTAGTCTTAAATACAGGGGACACTATGGCTACACCTTC,CASSLKYRGHYGYTF
TRBJ1-4,16,NA,TRBV27,NA,TGTGCCAGCGCGATGGGGGGGGTGACAACTAATGAAAAACTGTTTTTT,CASAMGGVTTNEKLFF
TRBJ2-1,13,NA,TRBV5-5,once,TGTGCCAGCAGCTTTGGGAGCAGAAATGAGCAGTTCTTC,CASSFGSRNEQFF
TRBJ2-4,15,TRBD1,TRBV27,few,TGTGCCAGCAGTCAACAGACAGGGATCTTAGGGATTCAGTACTTC,CASSQQTGILGIQYF
TRBJ1-6,14,TRBD1,TRBV6-5,few,TGTGCCAGCAGCCTTGGGACAGCCAATTCACCCCTCCACTTT,CASSLGTANSPLHF
TRBJ2-7,15,TRBD1,TRBV6-5,NA,TGTGCCAGCAGACCGAAGGGACAGTTCTCCTACGAGCAGTACTTC,CASRPKGQFSYEQYF
TRBJ1-2,11,NA,TRBV12-3/TRBV12-4,NA,TGTGCCAGCAGTTACAGGACTGGCTACACCTTC,CASSYRTGYTF
TRBJ1-2,14,NA,TRBV29-1,once,TGCAGCGTTGGCCCGCGGGAGGCGGACTATGGCTACACCTTC,CSVGPREADYGYTF
TRBJ2-7,14,TRBD1,TRBV5-6,few,TGTGCCAGCAGCGCCGGGACAGGGTTCTACGAGCAGTACTTC,CASSAGTGFYEQYF
TRBJ2-3,14,TRBD2,TRBV6-6,NA,TGTGCCAGCACGGCGGGGGGCGCATCAGATACGCAGTATTTT,CASTAGGASDTQYF
TRBJ2-7,13,TRBD2,TRBV2,NA,TGTGCCAGCAGTGCGGGACTAGCCTACGAGCAGTACTTC,CASSAGLAYEQYF
TRBJ1-3,15,NA,TRBV7-9,NA,TGTGCCAGCAGCCCGCAGGGCGACTCTGGAAACACCATATATTTT,CASSPQGDSGNTIYF
TRBJ2-7,15,NA,TRBV7-8,NA,TGTGCCAGCAGCTTAGATTTAGTTCCTTCGAGGGAGCAGTACTTC,CASSLDLVPSREQYF
TRBJ2-3,15,TRBD2,TRBV5-1,NA,TGCGCCAGCAGCTCCCGGGGGGGATGGACAGATACGCAGTATTTT,CASSSRGGWTDTQYF
TRBJ1-1,14,NA,TRBV5-1,once,TGCGCCAGCAGCTTGGTAGGGGTGAACACTGAAGCTTTCTTT,CASSLVGVNTEAFF
TRBJ2-2,14,NA,TRBV18,few,TGTGCCAGCTCACCACCGGGGAGAAGCGGGGAGCTGTTTTTT,CASSPPGRSGELFF
TRBJ1-2,15,TRBD1,TRBV6-1,NA,TGTGCCAGCAGTGAGTTCTCCGGGACAGGGTATGGCTACACCTTC,CASSEFSGTGYGYTF
TRBJ2-5,15,NA,TRBV5-1,NA,TGCGCCAGCAGCTTATGGGCGCCGGGGGAAGAGACCCAGTACTTC,CASSLWAPGEETQYF
TRBJ1-2,14,NA,TRBV3-1/TRBV3-2,NA,TGTGCCAGCTATACTAGGCTACCCATGGAAGGCTACACCTTC,CASYTRLPMEGYTF
TRBJ1-5,13,NA,TRBV7-2,NA,TGTGCCAGCAGCTACCGGGACAATCAGCCCCAGCATTTT,CASSYRDNQPQHF
TRBJ1-4,16,NA,TRBV7-9,NA,TGTGCCAGCAGCTCGGCAGGGAAGTTGACTAATGAAAAACTGTTTTTT,CASSSAGKLTNEKLFF